The following is a TCR beta chain sequence with its context. Its antigen is unidentified. The record originates from a study of monozygotic twins with inflammatory bowel disease. General study points: Support for any single strong IBD-associated signal or clonotype was not found. Relative to healthy twins, IBD patients had fewer clonotypes in common with others, a gap that was especially apparent with disease activity.

The CDR3 totals 16 residues. The UMIs carried a 6-nucleotide sample barcode, and they were added by template switching. PCR of TCRalpha and TCRbeta cDNA was nested, with two rounds of about 17 and 10 cycles. Following a re-call of the 5' RACE reads, TCRdb has one entry per CDR3 protein and lacks DNA. The data show fewer than 450,000 distinct CDR3 sequences, and the top ten clones hold 2.5% to 3%. Material: blood. The sequence was obtained from a human donor with ulcerative colitis or Crohn's disease, or a healthy co-twin of an affected twin (not recorded which). The rearrangement joins TRBV12-3 or TRBV12-4 to TRBJ1-5; no DNA is available, so the TRBD1 call from TCRdb remains unchecked. CDR3 sequence reads: CASSANRGPVFSPQHF.